This T cell receptor beta chain derives from a study of T-cell reconstitution after alpha-beta-depleted transplantation in children. The length of the CDR3 is 14 residues. Germline V gene data show CDR1 as SGHRS and CDR2 as YFSETQ. With 4 bases removed from V and 2 bases from J, the gap between germline ends came to 11 bases. Preparation of the TCRbeta library was carried out with unique molecular identifiers. TCRdb ran MiXCR on the PCR reads and lists one entry per CDR3 protein. Here the sample spans fewer than 250,000 distinct CDR3 sequences, approximately 19% being singletons. Study-level findings and limits: T-cell counts and diversity at one year following transplant were attributed mainly to newly produced T cells. It was reported that alpha-beta T cells came from several hundred expanded graft clones (about two months after transplant). Recipient T cells and thymic progenitors that survived gave rise to the high TCRbeta diversity observed at day 60 in some patients.

This clonotype was seen a few times. Its antigen is not identified. This clonotype was obtained from a male patient under 10 years old who had a stem cell transplant for acute lymphoblastic leukemia, so the T cells may come from the graft donor. V is TRBV5-1 and J is TRBJ2-3, with TRBD1 as a possible D gene (5 bases). The sample was PBMCs, mostly from graft donor cells, taken 360 days after TCRalphabeta/CD19-depleted stem cell transplant. The CDR3 coding sequence is TGCGCCAGCAGCCTCCGGACAACCACAGATACGCAGTATTTT. Translation gives CASSLRTTTDTQYF. Complete variable domain (other parts from reference TRBV5-1 and TRBJ2-3): KAGVTQTPRYLIKTRGQQVTLSCSPISGHRSVSWYQQTPGQGLQFLFEYFSETQRNKGNFPGRFSGRQFSNSRSEMNVSTLELGDSALYLCASSLRTTTDTQYFGPGTRLTVL.